Reported below is one T cell receptor beta chain. The antigen is not known. One end of the junction varies from germline; a read error may be responsible. The data were taken from a study of Ad26.COV2.S vaccination and SARS-CoV-2 variants. On the study more broadly: This donor came from the COV1001 trial of Ad26.COV2.S. Ad26.COV2.S, an intramuscular injection, was given once or twice 56 days apart. General study results and limits: In TCR breadth and depth analyses, total T cell responses may have been underestimated. Measurement of non-spike TCR breadth gave similar results in vaccine and placebo recipients.

Indicated treatment: some 19 received Ad26.COV2.S at low or high dose, single or two shots; a few received placebo; per-sample allocation not given. All samples were drawn on day 63, counting from the first vaccine or placebo injection. The CDR3 length is 13 residues. Germline V gene lookup returns CDR1 LGHNT and CDR2 FRNRAP. Libraries were prepared by immunoSEQ multiplex PCR; TCRdb keeps only in-frame clonotypes and omits some of them. The data contain roughly 700,000 clones, 70% to 90% of them singletons. Sequencing was performed on peripheral blood, taken in a trial of Ad26.COV2.S vaccine versus placebo. This sequence originates from a person between 18 and 59 years old who received the Ad26.COV2.S COVID-19 vaccine or a placebo. The V and J genes are TRBV12-5 and TRBJ1-1; D gene uncertain. The CDR3 nucleotides read TGTGCTAGTGGACCCGACGGGCCGTACCCTATCGGGTTT. This sequence encodes CASGPDGPYPIGF.